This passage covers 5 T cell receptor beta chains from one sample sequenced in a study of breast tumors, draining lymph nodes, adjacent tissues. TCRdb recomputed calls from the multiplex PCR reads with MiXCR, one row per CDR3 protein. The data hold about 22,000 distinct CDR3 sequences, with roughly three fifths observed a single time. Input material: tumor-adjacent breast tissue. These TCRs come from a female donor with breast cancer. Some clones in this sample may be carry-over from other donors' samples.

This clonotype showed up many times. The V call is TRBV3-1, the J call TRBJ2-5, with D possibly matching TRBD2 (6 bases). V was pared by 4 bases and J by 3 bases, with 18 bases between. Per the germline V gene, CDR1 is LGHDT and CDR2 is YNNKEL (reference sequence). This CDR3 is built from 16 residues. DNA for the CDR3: TGTGCCAGCAGCCCCTACCTGTCTGGCGGGGAAGAGACCCAGTACTTC. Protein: CASSPYLSGGEETQYF.

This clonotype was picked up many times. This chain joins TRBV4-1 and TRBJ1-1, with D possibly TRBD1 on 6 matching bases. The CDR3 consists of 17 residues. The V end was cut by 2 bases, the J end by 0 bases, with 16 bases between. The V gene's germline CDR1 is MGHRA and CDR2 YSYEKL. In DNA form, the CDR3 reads TGCGCCAGCAGCCAACCAGACAGGTTAGCTATGAACACTGAAGCTTTCTTT. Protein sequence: CASSQPDRLAMNTEAFF.

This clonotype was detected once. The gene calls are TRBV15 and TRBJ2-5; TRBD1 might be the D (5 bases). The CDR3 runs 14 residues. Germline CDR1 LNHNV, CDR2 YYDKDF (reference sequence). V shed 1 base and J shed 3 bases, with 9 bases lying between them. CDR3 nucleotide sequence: TGTGCCACCAGCAGAGCAGGGATGGAAGAGACCCAGTACTTC. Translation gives CATSRAGMEETQYF.

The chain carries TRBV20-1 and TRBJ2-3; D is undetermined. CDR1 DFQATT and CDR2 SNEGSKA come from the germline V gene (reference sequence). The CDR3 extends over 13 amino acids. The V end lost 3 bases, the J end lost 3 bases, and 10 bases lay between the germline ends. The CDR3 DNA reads TGCAGTGCTAGGGAAAGCTTGACAGATACGCAGTATTTT. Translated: CSARESLTDTQYF.

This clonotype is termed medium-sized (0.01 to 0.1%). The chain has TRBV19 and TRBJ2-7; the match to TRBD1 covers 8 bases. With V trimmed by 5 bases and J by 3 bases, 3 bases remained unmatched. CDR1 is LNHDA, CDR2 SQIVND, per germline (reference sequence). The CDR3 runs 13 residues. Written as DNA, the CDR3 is TGTGCCAGTAGTGCTGGACAGGGCTACGAGCAGTACTTC. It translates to CASSAGQGYEQYF.